This TCR beta chain was found in a study of T cells after yellow fever vaccination. Trimming pared 5 bases from V and 5 bases from J, leaving 15 bases between. The CDR3 is 14 amino acids. On this clonotype itself: Its antigen is not identified.

Study findings and constraints: Repertoires sorted by FACS could include abundant clonotypes that are contaminants from the bulk population. Some clonotypes, a small share, were shared between CD4 and CD8 compartments.

The study made its TCR cDNA through 5'RACE template switching. That step introduced a universal primer site along with UMIs. TCRdb reprocessed the 5' RACE reads with MiXCR, giving one entry per CDR3 protein. This table has about 300,000 distinct CDR3 sequences, roughly 6.8% appearing once. The chain recombines TRBV12-3 or TRBV12-4 with TRBJ2-5, with D possibly being TRBD1 (6 bases). Source: PBMCs, taken about 49 days after the first yellow fever vaccination. This TCR was sampled from a man between 18 and 29 years old who received the YFV17D yellow fever vaccine. CDR3 coding DNA: TGTGCCAGCAGTGGCTGGGGGCGGGCGGAGACCCAGTACTTC. This encodes CASSGWGRAETQYF.